Presented here are 10 T cell receptor beta chains from one specimen sequenced in a study of T cell responses to AZD1222 COVID-19 vaccine. Data came from immunoSEQ multiplex PCR; TCRdb stores just in-frame clones and leaves some out. The sample records 150,000 or so clones, 92% being singletons. Sequenced here: peripheral blood, sampled on day 0 of AZD1222 vaccination. The receptors come from an adult in good health.

The gene calls are TRBV7-6 and TRBJ2-7; D remains ambiguous. V was shortened by 1 base and J by 7 bases, with 14 bases between the two germline ends. Germline CDR1 SGHVS, CDR2 FNYEAQ. The CDR3 runs to 14 residues. DNA for the CDR3: TGTGCCAGCAGCTTAGTAGGTCAGGACGGGGAGCAGTACTTC. It is translated as CASSLVGQDGEQYF. The full variable domain, rest sourced from reference TRBV7-6 and TRBJ2-7, is GAGVSQSPRYKVTKRGQDVALRCDPISGHVSLYWYRQALGQGPEFLTYFNYEAQQDKSGLPNDRFSAERPEGSISTLTIQRTEQRDSAMYRCASSLVGQDGEQYFGPGTRLTVT.

This sequence joins TRBV18 and TRBJ1-1; 8 bases are shared with TRBD1. Germline values: CDR1 KGHSH, CDR2 LQKENI. The CDR3 sequence is 13 residues long. V lost 3 bases to trimming and J lost 3 bases; unmatched junction nucleotides: 0. CDR3 residues: CASSPGQDTEAFF. CDR3 bases: TGTGCCAGCTCACCGGGACAGGACACTGAAGCTTTCTTT.

The rearrangement joins TRBV15 to TRBJ2-7; the D gene is possibly TRBD1 (6 bases). This CDR3 is built from 17 residues. V lost 0 bases and J 3 bases, leaving 18 bases between the germline ends. Germline V CDR1 and CDR2: LNHNV, YYDKDF (reference sequence). The chain's CDR3 is CATSRDLPGRGGYEQYF. The CDR3 DNA reads TGTGCCACCAGCAGAGACCTTCCGGGCAGAGGGGGCTACGAGCAGTACTTC.

The chain carries TRBV7-9 and TRBJ2-1; a weak D match, TRBD2 (6 bases). Germline loops: CDR1 SEHNR, CDR2 FQNEAQ (reference sequence). This CDR3 comprises 16 residues. Between the trimmed V and J ends, which lost 0 bases and 2 bases, there was a span of 11 bases. The CDR3, as DNA: TGTGCCAGCAGCTTAGCGGGGACTTTAACCTACAATGAGCAGTTCTTC. Translated: CASSLAGTLTYNEQFF.

CDR3 sequence (DNA): TGTGCCAGTAGGACCGGGAAATGGGGCAATCAGCCCCAGCATTTT. As protein: CASRTGKWGNQPQHF. V and J are TRBV19 and TRBJ1-5; no definite D call. CDR3 length: 15 amino acids. Trimming left V 6 bases short and J 2 bases short, with 14 bases between. Germline CDR1 and CDR2: LNHDA and SQIVND (reference sequence). Full variable domain (missing parts from reference TRBV19 and TRBJ1-5): DGGITQSPKYLFRKEGQNVTLSCEQNLNHDAMYWYRQDPGQGLRLIYYSQIVNDFQKGDIAEGYSVSREKKESFPLTVTSAQKNPTAFYLCASRTGKWGNQPQHFGDGTRLSIL.

The chain carries TRBV5-5 and TRBJ1-1; tentative D call: TRBD1 (5 bases). The germline V and J ends were trimmed by 1 base and 0 bases, with 13 bases remaining between them. There are 16 residues in the CDR3. Germline V CDR1 and CDR2: SGHKS, YYEKEE (reference sequence). The CDR3 is CASSLSGGLMNTEAFF. In nucleotides, the CDR3 is TGTGCCAGCAGCTTGTCGGGGGGACTCATGAACACTGAAGCTTTCTTT. Using reference TRBV5-5 and TRBJ1-1 for the parts outside the CDR3, the full variable domain is DAGVTQSPTHLIKTRGQQVTLRCSPISGHKSVSWYQQVLGQGPQFIFQYYEKEERGRGNFPDRFSARQFPNYSSELNVNALLLGDSALYLCASSLSGGLMNTEAFFGQGTRLTVV.

This chain connects TRBV28 to TRBJ1-2; 10 nucleotides match TRBD1. Germline V gene lookup returns CDR1 MDHEN and CDR2 SYDVKM. J was trimmed by 4 bases and V by 5 bases; bases with no gene match: 19. The CDR3 sequence is 19 residues long. CDR3 protein: CASSITTGTGDGSFYGYTF. The CDR3 region has the DNA TGTGCCAGCAGTATCACAACCGGGACAGGGGACGGATCATTCTATGGCTACACCTTC.

This sequence joins TRBV5-1 and TRBJ1-4; 7 bases line up with TRBD1. J gave up 1 base and V 0 bases, and 0 bases lay outside the gene matches. The CDR3 consists of 15 residues. The germline V gene has CDR1 SGHRS and CDR2 YFSETQ. CDR3 region: CASSLGDRTNEKLFF. The CDR3 bases are TGCGCCAGCAGCTTGGGGGACAGAACTAATGAAAAACTGTTTTTT.

The V and J genes are TRBV19 and TRBJ1-3, with a tentative D call TRBD1 (6 bases). The ends were cut back, 0 bases at V and 0 bases at J, with 9 bases in the middle. The CDR3 has 16 amino acids. The germline V gene encodes CDR1 LNHDA and CDR2 SQIVND (reference sequence). In nucleotides, the CDR3 is TGTGCCAGTAGTATAGATTTGGACAGCTCTGGAAACACCATATATTTT. Translated: CASSIDLDSSGNTIYF.

The rearrangement joins TRBV12-3 or TRBV12-4 to TRBJ1-2; no clear D gene. There are 12 residues in the CDR3. V lost 7 bases to trimming and J lost 3 bases, with 9 bases between them. The CDR3 sequence is CASTLEDYGYTF. The DNA of the CDR3 is TGTGCCAGCACATTGGAGGACTATGGCTACACCTTC.